The 28 T cell receptor beta chains below all came from one sample that was sequenced in a study of blood T cell repertoires in COVID-19. The assay was immunoSEQ multiplex PCR, and TCRdb's table has in-frame clones only and misses some. The table includes about 170,000 clones, less than 90% detected once. Sequences were obtained from peripheral blood. The receptors here all came from a woman in her 70s with COVID-19, enrolled during active disease.

The chain combines TRBV2 with TRBJ2-7; D is uncertain. V lost 4 bases to trimming and J lost 2 bases, with 6 bases between them. Germline values: CDR1 SNHLY, CDR2 FYNNEI. This CDR3 is built from 12 residues. This chain's CDR3 is CASSGGTYEQYF. The CDR3 bases are TGTGCCAGCAGTGGCGGAACCTACGAGCAGTACTTC.

This chain joins TRBV28 and TRBJ2-1; 9 bases are shared with TRBD2. Germline CDR1 is MDHEN and CDR2 is SYDVKM. V was pared by 1 base and J by 9 bases, with 7 bases of the junction left unmatched. The CDR3 contains 15 residues. The DNA of the CDR3 is TGTGCCAGCAGTTTATCGGCGGGAGGGCCCTCTGAGCAGTTCTTC. Residues: CASSLSAGGPSEQFF.

This clone was found once. The V gene is TRBV27, the J gene TRBJ2-7; TRBD1 matches 7 bases. Trimming at V came to 10 bases and at J to 1 base, leaving 10 bases not matched to a gene. This CDR3 spans 14 amino acids. CDR1 is MNHEY and CDR2 is SMNVEV in the germline V gene (reference sequence). As DNA, the CDR3 is TGTGCCACCCGGGTAGGGACAGATTCCTACGAGCAGTACTTC. Translating gives CATRVGTDSYEQYF.

This clone was observed once. This chain links TRBV5-5 with TRBJ2-7; no definite D call. In germline, CDR1 is SGHKS, CDR2 YYEKEE (reference sequence). V was shortened by 0 bases and J by 2 bases, with 12 bases between the two germline ends. The length of the CDR3 is 15 residues. The CDR3 coding sequence is TGTGCCAGCAGCTTGGCCGCTTACGGTCCCTACGAGCAGTACTTC. It codes for CASSLAAYGPYEQYF.

This clone turned up a few times. The CDR3 DNA reads as TGTGCCAGCAGACGACAGGGCGAACTAAACTATGGCTACACCTTC. It codes for CASRRQGELNYGYTF. The rearrangement uses TRBV6-5 and TRBJ1-2; TRBD1 agrees at 7 bases. The germline V gene encodes CDR1 MNHEY and CDR2 SVGAGI. The length of the CDR3 is 15 residues. V shed 6 bases, J shed 2 bases, and the junction held 9 bases outside the gene matches.

The chain has TRBV9 and TRBJ2-2; D gene uncertain. Trimming stripped 4 bases from V and 0 bases from J, with 7 bases between. The CDR3 consists of 14 residues. Germline V gene lookup returns CDR1 SGDLS and CDR2 YYNGEE. The CDR3 spells CASSLRTNTGELFF. The CDR3 nucleotides read TGTGCCAGCAGCCTCCGTACGAACACCGGGGAGCTGTTTTTT.

The rearrangement uses TRBV12-3 or TRBV12-4 and TRBJ1-1; possible D gene TRBD1, 5 bases. The CDR3 loop spans 13 amino acids. V lost 8 bases, J lost 1 base, and 11 bases lay in between. CDR3 loop: CASLKQENTEAFF. The CDR3 DNA sequence: TGTGCCAGCCTCAAACAGGAGAACACTGAAGCTTTCTTT.

J is TRBJ1-6 and V is TRBV27; D is possibly TRBD1 (5 bases). Germline-derived CDR1 and CDR2 are MNHEY and SMNVEV (reference sequence). This CDR3 has 14 residues. The ends were cut back, 5 bases at V and 9 bases at J, with 14 bases in the middle. CDR3 DNA: TGTGCCAGCAGTATTCAGGGTACGGGTTCACCCCTCCACTTT. Translation: CASSIQGTGSPLHF.

CDR3 sequence reads: CASSQGPGLGYGYTF. CDR3 bases: TGCGCCAGCAGCCAGGGGCCGGGACTTGGCTATGGCTACACCTTC. This rearrangement joins TRBV4-1 to TRBJ1-2; a possible D gene is TRBD1 (5 bases). Germline CDR1 is MGHRA and CDR2 is YSYEKL. Between the trimmed V and J ends, which lost 3 bases and 4 bases, there was a span of 15 bases. This CDR3 region has 15 residues.

This clone has only one observation. The rearrangement joins TRBV5-5 to TRBJ1-2; D remains ambiguous. The CDR3 loop spans 11 amino acids. The germline gives CDR1 SGHKS, CDR2 YYEKEE (reference sequence). Trimming removed 3 bases from V and 7 bases from J, with 7 bases in between. Written as DNA, the CDR3 is TGTGCCAGCAGCTGGGAGGGTGGCTACACCTTC. Amino acid sequence: CASSWEGGYTF.

This chain links TRBV18 with TRBJ1-5, with 7 positions matching TRBD1. This CDR3 contains 15 residues. Germline CDR1 and CDR2: KGHSH and LQKENI. V trimming: 3 bases; J trimming: 3 bases; junction bases outside the gene matches: 5. The CDR3 here is CASSPGQHFNQPQHF. CDR3 DNA: TGTGCCAGCTCACCGGGACAGCATTTCAATCAGCCCCAGCATTTT.

This clone was counted between two and nine times. The genes are TRBV5-1 and TRBJ1-1; perhaps TRBD1 as D (6 bases). The CDR3 extends over 15 amino acids. Germline lookup yields CDR1 SGHRS and CDR2 YFSETQ. Trimming took off 0 bases at V and 0 bases at J, with 9 bases between the two ends. The CDR3 protein is CASSLGAGVNTEAFF. The CDR3 DNA follows: TGCGCCAGCAGCTTGGGCGCAGGGGTGAACACTGAAGCTTTCTTT.

The rearrangement links TRBV2 to TRBJ2-2; possibly TRBD2 for D (6 bases). This CDR3 contains 14 residues. The V gene lost 2 bases and the J gene lost 8 bases, with 12 bases spanning the gap. Germline-derived CDR1 and CDR2 are SNHLY and FYNNEI. CDR3 in DNA: TGTGCCAGCAGTGAACCCGGGAGCAGGGGGGAGCTGTTTTTT. Translating it yields CASSEPGSRGELFF.

The V call is TRBV19, the J call TRBJ1-5; D not certain. Trimming pared 9 bases from V and 7 bases from J, leaving 16 bases between. CDR1 and CDR2 from the germline V gene are LNHDA and SQIVND (reference sequence). CDR3 length equals 13 residues. The CDR3 reads CASREGVVQPQHF. The CDR3 DNA sequence: TGTGCCAGCCGTGAGGGTGTAGTCCAGCCCCAGCATTTT.

The rearrangement joins TRBV30 to TRBJ2-2, with 9 bases fitting TRBD1. Germline V CDR1 and CDR2: GTSNPN, SVGIG (reference sequence). With 3 bases clipped from V and 4 bases from J, the junction kept 9 bases outside the gene matches. The CDR3 is 16 residues long. CDR3 sequence (DNA): TGTGCCTGGAGCTTGGACAGGGGATTTGGCACCGGGGAGCTGTTTTTT. Amino acid sequence: CAWSLDRGFGTGELFF.

The CDR3 DNA sequence: TGTGCCAGCAGCCCCCGTAATGTTGGCTACACCTTC. Translating gives CASSPRNVGYTF. The chain is built from TRBV7-8 and TRBJ1-2, with D uncertain. V dropped 5 bases and J dropped 7 bases, with 11 bases sitting between them. There are 12 residues in the CDR3. Per the germline V gene, CDR1 is SGHVS and CDR2 is FQNEAQ.

The gene calls are TRBV6-5 and TRBJ1-1; 7 bases agree with TRBD1. V trimming: 9 bases; J trimming: 3 bases; junction bases outside the gene matches: 7. CDR1 is MNHEY and CDR2 is SVGAGI in the germline V gene. The CDR3 loop spans 13 amino acids. The CDR3 coding sequence is TGTGCCAGTAATCAGGGGGTCGACACTGAAGCTTTCTTT. It codes for CASNQGVDTEAFF.

V is TRBV2 and J is TRBJ1-1; 8 bases match TRBD1. The CDR3 consists of 13 residues. The trim removed 6 bases at V and 3 bases at J, leaving 3 bases unmatched. CDR1 and CDR2 (germline): SNHLY, FYNNEI. The DNA of the CDR3 is TGTGCCAGCAGGGCCAGGGGGCACACTGAAGCTTTCTTT. Translated, it gives CASRARGHTEAFF.

This clone appeared a single time. Other DNA sequences in the sample encode the same CDR3. The DNA of the CDR3 is TGTGCCAGCTCACCGGACAGGGGCGGGAATCAGCCCCAGCATTTT. Translating gives CASSPDRGGNQPQHF. The rearrangement uses TRBV18 and TRBJ1-5; 9 bases are shared with TRBD1. Trimming at V came to 3 bases and at J to 4 bases, leaving 4 bases not matched to a gene. Germline V gene sequence: CDR1 KGHSH, CDR2 LQKENI. The CDR3 consists of 15 residues.

This clone was picked up a small number of times. The gene calls are TRBV6-5 and TRBJ1-5; no clear D. The CDR3 totals 13 residues. Germline loops: CDR1 MNHEY, CDR2 SVGAGI. Between the trimmed V and J ends, which lost 4 bases and 8 bases, there was a span of 12 bases. CDR3 protein: CASSFGGREPQHF. Here the CDR3 DNA reads TGTGCCAGCAGTTTTGGCGGGAGGGAGCCCCAGCATTTT.

J is TRBJ1-3 and V is TRBV9; no firm D call. The CDR3 extends over 16 amino acids. The germline V gene encodes CDR1 SGDLS and CDR2 YYNGEE. V dropped 0 bases and J dropped 2 bases, with 12 bases sitting between them. The chain's CDR3 is CASSVAGRMAGNTIYF. Written as DNA, the CDR3 is TGTGCCAGCAGCGTAGCTGGGAGGATGGCTGGAAACACCATATATTTT.

The CDR3 nucleotides read TGTGCCAGTAGTCCCCAGGGGCCTAACCTCCCTGGGGCCAACGTCCTGACTTTC. Translating gives CASSPQGPNLPGANVLTF. This chain connects TRBV19 to TRBJ2-6; possible D gene TRBD1, 6 bases. V was cut by 5 bases and J by 2 bases, with 19 bases left in between. CDR1 is LNHDA, CDR2 SQIVND, per germline (reference sequence). The CDR3 spans 18 residues.

The sample holds a few counts of this clone. The V call is TRBV28, the J call TRBJ1-2, with TRBD1 identical over 9 bases. V shed 8 bases, J shed 4 bases, and the junction held 2 bases outside the gene matches. From germline, CDR1 is MDHEN and CDR2 SYDVKM. The CDR3 covers 12 residues. CDR3 sequence reads: CASGDRVYGYTF. The CDR3 DNA follows: TGTGCCAGCGGGGACAGGGTCTATGGCTACACCTTC.

The chain links TRBV7-9 to TRBJ2-1; 7 bases line up with TRBD2. The germline gives CDR1 SEHNR, CDR2 FQNEAQ (reference sequence). This CDR3 comprises 15 residues. V was clipped by 1 base and J by 7 bases; unmatched bases: 7. The chain's CDR3 is CASSLEWEGYNEQFF. The CDR3 DNA sequence: TGTGCCAGCAGCTTAGAGTGGGAGGGGTATAATGAGCAGTTCTTC.

The chain carries TRBV30 and TRBJ1-6; no reliable D call. There are 12 residues in the CDR3. Germline V CDR1 and CDR2: GTSNPN, SVGIG (reference sequence). Trimming took 4 bases from V and 9 from J, leaving 10 bases between them. The CDR3 DNA reads TGTGCCTGGAAGGAGGGTGGTTCACCCCTCCACTTT. This codes for CAWKEGGSPLHF.

The chain employs TRBV6-5 and TRBJ2-1; maybe TRBD1 (5 bases). Germline assignment: CDR1 MNHEY and CDR2 SVGAGI. V gave up 1 base and J gave up 1 base, with 11 bases separating them. The CDR3 spans 16 residues. The CDR3 reads CASSYFTGLSYNEQFF. The DNA of the CDR3 is TGTGCCAGCAGTTACTTTACAGGTCTATCCTACAATGAGCAGTTCTTC.

The gene calls are TRBV10-3 and TRBJ1-2, with 7 nucleotides matching TRBD1. The CDR3 spans 13 residues. Germline V gene data show CDR1 as ENHRY and CDR2 as SYGVKD. Losses at the gene ends were 7 bases for V and 7 bases for J; bases not matched to a gene: 9. The CDR3 nucleotides read TGTGCCATCACCCCGACAGGGATCGGTGGCTACACCTTC. Translation gives CAITPTGIGGYTF.

The V and J genes are TRBV27 and TRBJ1-1; 8 nucleotides match TRBD1. V lost 6 bases to trimming and J lost 1 base; unmatched junction nucleotides: 10. Germline V gene data show CDR1 as MNHEY and CDR2 as SMNVEV (reference sequence). The CDR3 sequence is 16 residues long. For the CDR3, the DNA is TGTGCCAGCAGGACGGGACAGGTGGGAGGGAACACTGAAGCTTTCTTT. It codes for CASRTGQVGGNTEAFF.